Listed below are T cell receptor beta chains from one sample, sequenced in a study of shared clonotypes between healthy human individuals. Data came from immunoSEQ multiplex PCR; TCRdb stores just in-frame clones and leaves some out. This table has 500,000 to 650,000 clones, around 76% appearing once. Sequenced sample: PBMCs. The receptors come from a woman between 40 and 55 years old in good health. Some clones in this sample may be carry-over from other donors' samples. The CDR3 runs from the conserved cysteine through the conserved F or W. The D gene is left open where the match is weak. Rows give clone size only sometimes, using once, few, many, or a class for an expanded clone.

CDR3aa	CDR3nt	abundance	v_gene	j_gene	d_gene
CASSLIGGGQETQYF	TGTGCCAGCAGCTTGATAGGGGGCGGGCAAGAGACCCAGTACTTC	.	TRBV5-6	TRBJ2-5	TRBD1
CASSPDPGPTETQYF	TGTGCCAGCAGCCCCGACCCCGGACCCACCGAGACCCAGTACTTC	.	TRBV11-2	TRBJ2-5	.
CASSLVGRGAFF	TGTGCCAGCAGCTTAGTGGGCCGGGGAGCTTTCTTT	few	TRBV7-2	TRBJ1-1	.
CASSLARGSYNEQFF	TGTGCCAGCAGTCTAGCGAGGGGCTCCTACAATGAGCAGTTCTTC	once	TRBV27	TRBJ2-1	.
CASSLTGARAGGYTF	TGTGCCAGCAGTCTCACAGGGGCACGCGCGGGAGGCTACACCTTC	.	TRBV28	TRBJ1-2	TRBD1
CASSRTSHNSPLHF	TGTGCCAGCAGCCGGACAAGCCATAATTCACCCCTCCACTTT	.	TRBV7-2	TRBJ1-6	.
CASSLEQAVFQETQYF	TGCGCCAGCAGCTTGGAACAAGCGGTCTTTCAAGAGACCCAGTACTTC	.	TRBV5-1	TRBJ2-5	.
CASRPGQYSYEQYF	TGTGCCAGTAGACCGGGACAGTATTCCTACGAGCAGTACTTC	.	TRBV19	TRBJ2-7	TRBD1
CASSVTSGGTEAFF	TGTGCCAGCAGCGTCACTTCGGGGGGTACTGAAGCTTTCTTT	.	TRBV9	TRBJ1-1	.
CASSSTDRLSGNTIYF	TGTGCCAGCAGTTCCACCGACAGGCTCTCTGGAAACACCATATATTTT	.	TRBV6-5	TRBJ1-3	.
CASSVVGPGQPQHF	TGTGCCAGCAGTGTTGTCGGACCCGGCCAGCCCCAGCATTTT	.	TRBV6-1	TRBJ1-5	.
CASSLTTTDTQYF	TGCGCCAGCAGCTTGACCACCACAGATACGCAGTATTTT	.	TRBV5-1	TRBJ2-3	.
CASSRRTANYEQYF	TGTGCCAGCAGCCGTAGGACGGCTAACTACGAGCAGTACTTC	.	TRBV7-9	TRBJ2-7	.
CASRPGVLNSPLHF	TGTGCCAGCCGTCCGGGGGTCTTGAATTCACCCCTCCACTTT	many	TRBV28	TRBJ1-6	.
CASSLGHTEAFF	TGCGCCAGCAGCTTGGGACACACTGAAGCTTTCTTT	.	TRBV5-1	TRBJ1-1	.
CASSRVSESYEQYF	TGTGCCAGCAGCAGGGTGTCAGAATCCTACGAGCAGTACTTC	.	TRBV4-2	TRBJ2-7	.
CASRPGTVNTEAFF	TGTGCCAGCAGGCCCGGGACGGTGAACACTGAAGCTTTCTTT	.	TRBV28	TRBJ1-1	.
CASSRDRGNTIYF	TGTGCCAGCAGTCGCGACAGGGGAAACACCATATATTTT	.	TRBV27	TRBJ1-3	.
CASSTTGVGNEQFF	TGTGCCAGTAGTACAACAGGGGTCGGGAATGAGCAGTTCTTC	.	TRBV19	TRBJ2-1	TRBD1
CASSLGLLQETQYF	TGTGCCAGCAGCTTGGGACTGCTCCAAGAGACCCAGTACTTC	once	TRBV5-6	TRBJ2-5	.
CAISPGTSHEQFF	TGTGCCATCAGCCCCGGGACTAGCCATGAGCAGTTCTTC	.	TRBV10-3	TRBJ2-1	TRBD2
CASSFRLAELSGELFF	TGTGCCAGCAGTTTTCGACTAGCTGAGCTCTCCGGGGAGCTGTTTTTT	.	TRBV6-5	TRBJ2-2	TRBD2
CASSIRAGGPDTQYF	TGTGCCAGTAGTATCCGGGCAGGGGGCCCAGATACGCAGTATTTT	.	TRBV19	TRBJ2-3	TRBD1